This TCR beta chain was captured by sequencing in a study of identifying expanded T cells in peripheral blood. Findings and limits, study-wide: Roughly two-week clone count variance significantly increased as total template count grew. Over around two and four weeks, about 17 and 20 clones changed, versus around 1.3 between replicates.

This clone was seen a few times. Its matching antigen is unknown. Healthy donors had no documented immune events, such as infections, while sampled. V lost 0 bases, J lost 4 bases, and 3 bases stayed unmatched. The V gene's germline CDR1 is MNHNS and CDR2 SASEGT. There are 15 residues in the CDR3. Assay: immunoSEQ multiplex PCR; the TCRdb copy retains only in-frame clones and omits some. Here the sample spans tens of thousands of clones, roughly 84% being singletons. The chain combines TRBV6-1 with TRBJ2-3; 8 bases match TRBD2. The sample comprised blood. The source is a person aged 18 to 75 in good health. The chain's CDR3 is CASSEATSGADTQYF. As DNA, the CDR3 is TGTGCCAGCAGTGAAGCAACTAGCGGAGCAGATACGCAGTATTTT.